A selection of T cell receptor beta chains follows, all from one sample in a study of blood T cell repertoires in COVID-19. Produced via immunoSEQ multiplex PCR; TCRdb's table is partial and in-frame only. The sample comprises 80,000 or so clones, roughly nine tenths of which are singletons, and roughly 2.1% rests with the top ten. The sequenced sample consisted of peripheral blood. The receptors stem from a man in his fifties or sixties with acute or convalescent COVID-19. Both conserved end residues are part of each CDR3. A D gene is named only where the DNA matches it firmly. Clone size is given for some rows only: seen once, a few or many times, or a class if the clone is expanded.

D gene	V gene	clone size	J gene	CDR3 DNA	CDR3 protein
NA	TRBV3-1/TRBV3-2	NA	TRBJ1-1	TGTGCCAGCAGCCAAGATCAAGCCGACAGGGAAGCTTTCTTT	CASSQDQADREAFF
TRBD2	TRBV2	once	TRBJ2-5	TGTGCCAGCAGGAAGGAAGGACTAGCGGGAGAAGAGACCCAGTACTTC	CASRKEGLAGEETQYF
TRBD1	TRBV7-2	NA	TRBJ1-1	TGTGCCAGCAGCTCCACAGGGGGCGGATGGACTGAAGCTTTCTTT	CASSSTGGGWTEAFF
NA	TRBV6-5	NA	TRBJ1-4	TGTGCCAGCAGTTACTCTAGTCGGGATGAAAAACTGTTTTTT	CASSYSSRDEKLFF
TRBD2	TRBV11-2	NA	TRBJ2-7	TGTGCCAGCAGCTTAACTAGCGGGAGTGACGAGCAGTACTTC	CASSLTSGSDEQYF
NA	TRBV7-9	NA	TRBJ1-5	TGTGCCAGCAGCTTAGGGGGGGGCAATCAGCCCCAGCATTTT	CASSLGGGNQPQHF
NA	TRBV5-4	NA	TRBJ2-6	TGTGCGTTCTCCTACGTCTCTGGGGCCAACGTCCTGACTTTC	CAFSYVSGANVLTF
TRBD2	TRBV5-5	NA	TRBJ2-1	TGTGCCAGCAGCTTGGGGCTAGCGGGGGACAATGAGCAGTTCTTC	CASSLGLAGDNEQFF
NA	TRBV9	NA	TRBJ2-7	TGTGCCAGCAGCGCCCATGGACGGGACTACGAGCAGTACTTC	CASSAHGRDYEQYF
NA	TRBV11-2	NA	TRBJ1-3	TGTGCCAGCAGCCCGGGACGGGGGAGGAGCTCTGGAAACACCATATATTTT	CASSPGRGRSSGNTIYF
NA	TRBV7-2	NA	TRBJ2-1	TGTGCCAGCAGCCCCCGGGGTTTCGATGAGCAGTTCTTC	CASSPRGFDEQFF
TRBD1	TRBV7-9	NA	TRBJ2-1	TGTGCCCAGGGACAGGGGTTCCATGAGCAGTTCTTC	CAQGQGFHEQFF
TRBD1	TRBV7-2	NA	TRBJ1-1	TGTGCCAGCAGCTTAGACGGGACAGGGGACACTGAAGCTTTCTTT	CASSLDGTGDTEAFF
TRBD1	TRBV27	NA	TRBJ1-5	TGTGCCAGCAGTAAGACAGGGACGGGCAATCAGCCCCAGCATTTT	CASSKTGTGNQPQHF
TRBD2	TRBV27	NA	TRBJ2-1	TGTGCCAGCAGTTTTTGGGGACTAGCGGACTACAATGAGCAGTTCTTC	CASSFWGLADYNEQFF
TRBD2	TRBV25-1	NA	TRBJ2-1	TGTGCCAGCAGTGAACCCCCAAAAGCGGGAGCTTACAATGAGCAGTTCTTC	CASSEPPKAGAYNEQFF
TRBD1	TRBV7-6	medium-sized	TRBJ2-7	TGTGCCAGCAGCTTAGCGGGGGACAGTTCCTACGAGCAGTACTTC	CASSLAGDSSYEQYF
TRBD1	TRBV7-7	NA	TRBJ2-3	TGTGCCAGCAGCTACCCTCGATCGGGACAGGGGACCACAAATACGCAGTATTTT	CASSYPRSGQGTTNTQYF
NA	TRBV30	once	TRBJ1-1	TGTGCCTGGAGGCGGCCGCCAGAGTCAGCTTTCTTT	CAWRRPPESAFF
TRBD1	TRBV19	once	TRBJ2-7	TGTGCCAGTAGTATAACGGGGACAGGGGGTCGCGAGCAGTACTTC	CASSITGTGGREQYF
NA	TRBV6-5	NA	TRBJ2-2	TGTGCCAGCAGTTACTCGGGTGGGCACACCGGGGAGCTGTTTTTT	CASSYSGGHTGELFF
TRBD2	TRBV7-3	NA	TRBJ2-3	TGTGCCAGCAGCCCTGGAGCGGGAGTCTGGAAACAGTATTTT	CASSPGAGVWKQYF
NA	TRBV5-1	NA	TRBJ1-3	TGCGCCAGCCGATCACCAGGGGATGGAAACACCATATATTTT	CASRSPGDGNTIYF
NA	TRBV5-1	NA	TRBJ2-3	TGCGCCAGCAGCTCGGGGGACCGTACAGATACGCAGTATTTT	CASSSGDRTDTQYF
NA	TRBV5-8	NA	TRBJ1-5	TGTGCCAGCAGCTTGGGACTCCGACTAAATCAGCCCCAGCATTTT	CASSLGLRLNQPQHF
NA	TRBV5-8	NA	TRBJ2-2	TGTGCCAGCAGCTTGCTACAGGGGAACACCGGGGAGCTGTTTTTT	CASSLLQGNTGELFF
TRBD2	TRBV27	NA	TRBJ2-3	TGTGCCAGCCGAGGACTAGCGAGCACAGATACGCAGTATTTT	CASRGLASTDTQYF
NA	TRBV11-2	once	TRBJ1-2	TGTGCCAGCAGCTCCTCCTTCCAGACGGGCTATGGCTACACCTTC	CASSSSFQTGYGYTF